These 28 T cell receptor beta chains were all obtained from the same sample, sequenced in a study of CD8 T cells in ankylosing spondylitis. Each CDR3 protein is one row after TCRdb ran MiXCR on the 5' RACE reads. Of approximately 200,000 distinct CDR3 sequences listed, 9.5% to 15% are singletons. The sequencing input was blood, either unsorted or a sorted T cell fraction (not recorded which). Every receptor here comes from a male donor with ankylosing spondylitis or in good health (not recorded which).

This clonotype came up a few times. The chain couples TRBV4-2 to TRBJ2-1; 8 bases match TRBD2. The CDR3 has 15 residues. Losses at the gene ends were 0 bases for V and 10 bases for J; bases not matched to a gene: 8. Germline-derived CDR1 and CDR2 are LGHNA and YNFKEQ. CDR3 loop: CASSQDLTSAEEQFF. Here the CDR3 DNA reads TGTGCCAGCAGCCAAGATTTGACTAGCGCGGAAGAGCAGTTCTTC.

J is TRBJ2-3 and V is TRBV19; weak D call: TRBD1 (5 bases). The CDR3 totals 14 residues. CDR1 and CDR2 (germline): LNHDA, SQIVND (reference sequence). V shed 6 bases and J shed 4 bases, with 14 bases lying between them. The CDR3 is CASSGLGAADTQYF. CDR3 bases: TGTGCCAGTAGCGGTCTTGGGGCGGCAGATACGCAGTATTTT.

This clonotype was detected only a few times. CDR3 bases: TGTGCCAGCACCAACAGGAGCGGGGGGCCCTCCAATGAGCAGTTCTTC. This encodes CASTNRSGGPSNEQFF. The V and J genes are TRBV7-8 and TRBJ2-1, with 9 bases identical to TRBD2. V was pared by 7 bases and J by 6 bases, with 13 bases of the junction left unmatched. The CDR3 contains 16 residues. Per the germline V gene, CDR1 is SGHVS and CDR2 is FQNEAQ.

This clonotype has just a few counts. CDR3 DNA: TGCAGCGTGGGGACTCTGAGCTACAATGAGCAGTTCTTC. It codes for CSVGTLSYNEQFF. The J gene is TRBJ2-1, the V gene TRBV29-1; a weak D match, TRBD2 (6 bases). CDR3 length: 13 amino acids. V gave up 6 bases and J gave up 3 bases, with 12 bases separating them. The germline gives CDR1 SQVTM, CDR2 ANQGSEA.

CDR3 DNA: TGTGCCAGCAGCTTGGGGACTGGCCGCTACGAGCAGTACTTC. Protein product: CASSLGTGRYEQYF. The J gene is TRBJ2-7, the V gene TRBV5-4; D perhaps matches TRBD2 (5 bases). This CDR3 is built from 14 residues. Per germline, CDR1 SGHNT and CDR2 YYREEE (reference sequence). V was shortened by 0 bases and J by 3 bases, with 10 bases between the two germline ends.

This clonotype was counted ten times or more. Here the CDR3 DNA reads TGCGCCAGCAGCCAAGAATCTACAGGGCTACTTAACTATGGCTACACCTTC. It encodes CASSQESTGLLNYGYTF. V is TRBV4-1 and J is TRBJ1-2; tentative D call: TRBD1 (6 bases). V was pared by 0 bases and J by 1 base, with 15 bases between. Germline assignment: CDR1 MGHRA and CDR2 YSYEKL. The CDR3 is 17 amino acids.

In its sample, this clonotype was seen a few times. The rearrangement links TRBV27 to TRBJ2-2, with D perhaps TRBD2 (6 bases). V was pared by 6 bases and J by 0 bases, with 8 bases between. Germline V CDR1 and CDR2: MNHEY, SMNVEV (reference sequence). The CDR3 runs 14 residues. CDR3 sequence (DNA): TGTGCCAGCAGCCCGGGGGCGAACACCGGGGAGCTGTTTTTT. Translation: CASSPGANTGELFF.

The chain carries TRBV7-9 and TRBJ2-5, with 7 bases fitting TRBD1. Germline V gene sequence: CDR1 SEHNR, CDR2 FQNEAQ (reference sequence). CDR3 size: 14 residues. V was pared by 5 bases and J by 1 base, with 4 bases of the junction left unmatched. CDR3 DNA: TGTGCCAGCAGCGCAGGGGGTGGCCAAGAGACCCAGTACTTC. It encodes CASSAGGGQETQYF.

The table lists this clonotype with a few counts. This chain joins TRBV4-1 and TRBJ2-5; 13 positions match TRBD2. With 4 bases clipped from V and 5 bases from J, the junction kept 19 bases outside the gene matches. CDR1 and CDR2 (germline): MGHRA, YSYEKL. The CDR3 runs to 20 residues. CDR3 nucleotides: TGCGCCAGCAGCCGTCCCGGACTAGCGGGGGCCATTCCCACGGGGGAGACCCAGTACTTC. Its protein is CASSRPGLAGAIPTGETQYF.

The sample holds a few counts of this clonotype. The chain combines TRBV12-3 or TRBV12-4 with TRBJ1-4; no firm D call. Trimming removed 3 bases from V and 12 bases from J, with 23 bases in between. The length of the CDR3 is 16 residues. Written as DNA, the CDR3 is TGTGCCAGCAGTTTCTACGGCGGGCAAAGGGCGGGTGAACTGTTTTTT. It is translated as CASSFYGGQRAGELFF.

The chain joins TRBV7-9 to TRBJ2-5, with D unclear. Germline V gene data show CDR1 as SEHNR and CDR2 as FQNEAQ (reference sequence). V lost 1 base to trimming and J lost 2 bases, with 11 bases between them. The length of the CDR3 is 15 residues. In DNA form, the CDR3 reads TGTGCCAGCAGCTTAGTGGCTAACTCGCAAGAGACCCAGTACTTC. It encodes CASSLVANSQETQYF.

This clonotype has just a few counts. The chain links TRBV5-5 to TRBJ2-7, with D possibly called TRBD1 or TRBD2 (5 bases each). There are 15 residues in the CDR3. V was cut by 0 bases and J by 2 bases, with 12 bases left in between. CDR1 and CDR2 from the germline V gene are SGHKS and YYEKEE (reference sequence). The CDR3 loop reads CASSLEGTPAYEQYF. The CDR3 nucleotides read TGTGCCAGCAGCTTGGAGGGGACGCCGGCCTACGAGCAGTACTTC.

This clonotype was recorded many times. The rearrangement links TRBV24-1 to TRBJ2-3; D is unclear. The V gene lost 5 bases and the J gene lost 2 bases, with 13 bases spanning the gap. CDR3 length: 15 amino acids. CDR1 and CDR2 from the germline V gene are KGHDR and SFDVKD. The CDR3 spells CATSVGRFDTDTQYF. The CDR3 DNA is TGTGCCACCAGTGTCGGCCGGTTTGACACAGATACGCAGTATTTT.

This clonotype was counted only a few times. V and J are TRBV7-9 and TRBJ2-3; D is unresolved. The germline gives CDR1 SEHNR, CDR2 FQNEAQ (reference sequence). The V and J ends lost 0 bases and 7 bases respectively, with 11 bases between them. The CDR3 totals 14 residues. This CDR3 reads CASSLADWAYTQYF. The CDR3 bases are TGTGCCAGCAGCTTAGCGGATTGGGCCTATACGCAGTATTTT.

This clonotype was recorded at least ten times. The CDR3 DNA reads TGTGCCAGCAGCCCATCGGGGACCGGGGAGCTGTTTTTT. Its protein product is CASSPSGTGELFF. The chain joins TRBV7-9 to TRBJ2-2; D may be TRBD2 (5 bases). CDR1 and CDR2 from the germline V gene are SEHNR and FQNEAQ (reference sequence). Trimming stripped 5 bases from V and 5 bases from J, with 9 bases between. CDR3 length: 13 residues.

The V and J genes are TRBV4-1 and TRBJ2-5; 7 nucleotides align to TRBD1. The CDR3 contains 16 residues. Germline V CDR1 and CDR2: MGHRA, YSYEKL. Trimming cost V 4 bases and J 4 bases; bases outside gene matches: 12. The CDR3 here is CASSRASSRQGETQYF. In DNA, the CDR3 is TGCGCCAGCAGCCGAGCCTCTTCCCGACAGGGAGAGACCCAGTACTTC.

This clonotype was observed at least ten times. The gene calls are TRBV5-1 and TRBJ2-5; D gene uncertain. The germline gives CDR1 SGHRS, CDR2 YFSETQ. Trimming stripped 3 bases from V and 0 bases from J, with 15 bases between. This CDR3 contains 16 residues. Here the CDR3 reads CASSSSLTENQETQYF. CDR3 DNA sequence: TGCGCCAGCAGCTCCTCCTTAACGGAGAACCAAGAGACCCAGTACTTC. Using reference TRBV5-1 and TRBJ2-5 for the parts outside the CDR3, the full variable domain is KAGVTQTPRYLIKTRGQQVTLSCSPISGHRSVSWYQQTPGQGLQFLFEYFSETQRNKGNFPGRFSGRQFSNSRSEMNVSTLELGDSALYLCASSSSLTENQETQYFGPGTRLLVL.

This clonotype was found a few times. The chain links TRBV25-1 to TRBJ2-4; TRBD1 agrees at 7 bases. The CDR3 runs to 14 residues. V lost 3 bases and J lost 8; bases outside the gene matches: 7. The germline gives CDR1 MGHDK, CDR2 SYGVNS. The CDR3 nucleotides read TGTGCCAGCAGTGAGATGACAGGGTTAGACATTCAGTACTTC. Its protein is CASSEMTGLDIQYF.

At least ten counts were recorded for this clonotype. This chain connects TRBV7-9 to TRBJ1-4, with unresolved D. The CDR3 is made up of 13 amino acids. Trimming shortened V by 4 bases and J by 5 bases, and 8 bases separated the two germline ends. Germline lookup yields CDR1 SEHNR and CDR2 FQNEAQ (reference sequence). The CDR3 DNA sequence: TGTGCCAGCAGCTGGGAAGGGAATGAAAAACTGTTTTTT. Translating it yields CASSWEGNEKLFF.

The chain is built from TRBV13 and TRBJ2-4; 8 nucleotides agree with TRBD1. V lost 5 bases to trimming and J lost 3 bases; unmatched junction nucleotides: 6. Germline V gene lookup returns CDR1 PRHDT and CDR2 FYEKMQ (reference sequence). The CDR3 covers 15 residues. This CDR3 reads CASSGRGLGKNIQYF. CDR3 in DNA: TGTGCCAGCAGCGGCAGGGGGCTTGGCAAAAACATTCAGTACTTC.

This clonotype was detected only a few times. The V gene is TRBV4-1, the J gene TRBJ1-2, with D possibly TRBD1 on 6 matching bases. The germline V gene has CDR1 MGHRA and CDR2 YSYEKL. Trimming left V 0 bases short and J 4 bases short, with 12 bases between. The CDR3 sequence is 15 residues long. CDR3 in amino acids: CASSQDYRESYGYTF. The CDR3, as DNA: TGCGCCAGCAGCCAAGATTACAGGGAAAGCTATGGCTACACCTTC.

This rearrangement joins TRBV7-9 to TRBJ2-7; perhaps TRBD1 as D (5 bases). The germline gives CDR1 SEHNR, CDR2 FQNEAQ (reference sequence). V lost 3 bases and J lost 7, with 16 bases in between. The CDR3 contains 14 residues. CDR3 sequence (DNA): TGTGCCAGCAGCTTCCAGGGAAATCTTCGGGAGCAGTACTTC. Translated, it gives CASSFQGNLREQYF.

V and J are TRBV3-1 and TRBJ2-1; weak D call: TRBD1 (6 bases). Germline-derived CDR1 and CDR2 are LGHDT and YNNKEL (reference sequence). V was cut by 4 bases and J by 9 bases, with 22 bases left in between. This CDR3 region has 16 residues. The CDR3 is CASSLIADRWEGEQFF. CDR3 nucleotides: TGTGCCAGCAGCCTTATCGCTGACAGGTGGGAAGGTGAGCAGTTCTTC.

The genes are TRBV28 and TRBJ1-1, with D maybe TRBD1 (5 bases). CDR3 length: 16 amino acids. Germline loops: CDR1 MDHEN, CDR2 SYDVKM. The V and J ends lost 2 bases and 0 bases respectively, with 13 bases between them. DNA of the CDR3: TGTGCCAGCAGTTTAATCGGCGACAGTATGAACACTGAAGCTTTCTTT. It specifies CASSLIGDSMNTEAFF.

This clonotype has only a few counts. V and J are TRBV6-6 and TRBJ1-1, with D unclear. This CDR3 has 13 residues. The germline gives CDR1 MNHNY, CDR2 SVGAGI (reference sequence). V was clipped by 10 bases and J by 1 base, with 13 bases between them. CDR3 sequence: CATLSTPNTEAFF. For the CDR3, the DNA is TGTGCCACCCTATCCACACCGAACACTGAAGCTTTCTTT.

This clonotype was recorded at least ten times. This chain links TRBV29-1 with TRBJ2-1; the match to TRBD2 covers 7 bases. Trimming at V came to 4 bases and at J to 6 bases, leaving 3 bases not matched to a gene. The CDR3 has 12 residues. From germline, CDR1 is SQVTM and CDR2 ANQGSEA. In DNA form, the CDR3 reads TGCAGCGTTGGCGGGGGTGGCAATGAGCAGTTCTTC. Translating gives CSVGGGGNEQFF.

The chain uses TRBV4-1 and TRBJ2-1; D is unresolved. Per germline, CDR1 MGHRA and CDR2 YSYEKL. The V end lost 10 bases, the J end lost 4 bases, and 23 bases lay between the germline ends. The CDR3 has 16 amino acids. This CDR3 is CAKTRPGEGCYNEQFF. The CDR3 DNA follows: TGCGCCAAAACTCGTCCCGGCGAAGGGTGTTACAATGAGCAGTTCTTC.

This clonotype has a count of ten or more. The V call is TRBV10-2, the J call TRBJ1-6; TRBD1 aligns across 9 bases. Looked up from germline, CDR1 is WSHSY and CDR2 is SAAADI. The CDR3 loop spans 13 amino acids. J gave up 8 bases and V 7 bases, and 3 bases lay outside the gene matches. The CDR3: CASTDRGYSPLHF. DNA of the CDR3: TGCGCCAGCACTGACAGGGGGTATTCACCCCTCCACTTT.